This TCR beta chain was profiled in a study of identical twins. MiXCR, run by TCRdb on the 5' RACE reads, gives a single entry per CDR3 protein. The table has more than 1.5 million distinct CDR3 sequences, about 32% seen once. J was trimmed by 11 bases and V by 4 bases; bases with no gene match: 8. Looked up from germline, CDR1 is MNHEY and CDR2 is SMNVEV (reference sequence). This CDR3 has 13 residues. The J gene is TRBJ1-1, the V gene TRBV27; 9 nucleotides agree with TRBD1. The TCR sequence derives from a newborn girl in good health. The sample consisted of cord blood. CDR3 in amino acids: CASSYGRDREAFF. The CDR3 bases are TGTGCCAGCAGTTACGGGCGGGACAGGGAGGCTTTCTTT.